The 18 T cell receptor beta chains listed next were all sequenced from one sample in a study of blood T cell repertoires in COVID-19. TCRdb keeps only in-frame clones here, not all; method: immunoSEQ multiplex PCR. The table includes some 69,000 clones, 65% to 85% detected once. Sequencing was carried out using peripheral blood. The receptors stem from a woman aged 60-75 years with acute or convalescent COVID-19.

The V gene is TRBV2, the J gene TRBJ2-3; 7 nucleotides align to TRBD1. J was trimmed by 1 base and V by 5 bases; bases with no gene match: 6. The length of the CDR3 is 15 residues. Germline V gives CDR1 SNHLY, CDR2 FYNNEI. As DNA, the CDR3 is TGTGCCAGCAGTCCCGGGACAGACCGCACAGATACGCAGTATTTT. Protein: CASSPGTDRTDTQYF.

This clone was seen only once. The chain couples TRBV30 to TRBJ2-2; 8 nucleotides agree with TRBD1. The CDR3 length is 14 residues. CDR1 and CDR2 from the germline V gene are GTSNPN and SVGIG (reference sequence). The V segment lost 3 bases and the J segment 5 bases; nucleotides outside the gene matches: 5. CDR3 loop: CAWRSGGATGELFF. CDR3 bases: TGTGCCTGGAGGTCAGGGGGCGCGACCGGGGAGCTGTTTTTT.

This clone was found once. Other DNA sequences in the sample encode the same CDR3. CDR3 residues: CASSVAWNTEAFF. The CDR3 bases are TGTGCCAGCAGCGTAGCCTGGAACACTGAAGCTTTCTTT. The chain links TRBV9 to TRBJ1-1, with D hard to call. Per germline, CDR1 SGDLS and CDR2 YYNGEE. The CDR3 extends over 13 amino acids. The V end was cut by 0 bases, the J end by 1 base, with 4 bases between.

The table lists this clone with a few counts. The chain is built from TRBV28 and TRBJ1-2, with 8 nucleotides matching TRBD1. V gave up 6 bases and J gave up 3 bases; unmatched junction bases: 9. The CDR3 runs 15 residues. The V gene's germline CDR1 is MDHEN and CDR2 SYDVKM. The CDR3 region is CASRPTGDVHYGYTF. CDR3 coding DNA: TGTGCCAGCAGGCCGACAGGGGACGTCCACTATGGCTACACCTTC.

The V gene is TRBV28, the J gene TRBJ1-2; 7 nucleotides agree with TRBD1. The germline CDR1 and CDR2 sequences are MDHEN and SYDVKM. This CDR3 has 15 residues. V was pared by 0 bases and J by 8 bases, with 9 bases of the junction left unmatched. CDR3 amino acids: CASSLWSRGRRGYTF. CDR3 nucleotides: TGTGCCAGCAGTTTATGGTCAAGGGGGCGGCGGGGCTACACCTTC.

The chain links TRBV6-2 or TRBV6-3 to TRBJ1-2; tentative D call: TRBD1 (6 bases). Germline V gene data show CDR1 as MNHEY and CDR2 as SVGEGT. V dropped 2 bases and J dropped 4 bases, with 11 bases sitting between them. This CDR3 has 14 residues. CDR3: CASSYVQGGYGYTF. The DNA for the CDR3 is TGTGCCAGCAGTTACGTACAGGGCGGCTATGGCTACACCTTC.

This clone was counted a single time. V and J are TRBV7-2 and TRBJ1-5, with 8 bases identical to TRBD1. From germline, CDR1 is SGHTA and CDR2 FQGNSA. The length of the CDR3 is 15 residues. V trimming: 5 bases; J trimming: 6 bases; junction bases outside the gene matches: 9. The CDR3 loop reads CASSPRRGTGQPQHF. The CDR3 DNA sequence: TGTGCCAGCAGCCCTAGAAGGGGGACAGGTCAGCCCCAGCATTTT.

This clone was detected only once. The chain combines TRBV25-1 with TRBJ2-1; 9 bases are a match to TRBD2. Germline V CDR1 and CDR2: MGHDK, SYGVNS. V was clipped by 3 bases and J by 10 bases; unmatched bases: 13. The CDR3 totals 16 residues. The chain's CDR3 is CASSDPSASGALEQFF. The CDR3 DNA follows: TGTGCCAGCAGTGACCCCTCGGCTAGCGGGGCTCTGGAGCAGTTCTTC.

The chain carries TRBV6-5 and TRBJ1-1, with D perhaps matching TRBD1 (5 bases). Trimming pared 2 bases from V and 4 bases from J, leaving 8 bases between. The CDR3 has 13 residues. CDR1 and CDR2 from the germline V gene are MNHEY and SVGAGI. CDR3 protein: CASSYGRVTEAFF. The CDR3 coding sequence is TGTGCCAGCAGTTACGGCAGGGTCACTGAAGCTTTCTTT.

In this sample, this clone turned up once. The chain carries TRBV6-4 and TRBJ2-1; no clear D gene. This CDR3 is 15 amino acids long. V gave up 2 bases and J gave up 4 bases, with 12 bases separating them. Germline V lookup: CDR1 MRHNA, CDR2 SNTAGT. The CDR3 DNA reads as TGTGCCAGCAGTGACACCGACTCCACTTACAATGAGCAGTTCTTC. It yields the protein CASSDTDSTYNEQFF.

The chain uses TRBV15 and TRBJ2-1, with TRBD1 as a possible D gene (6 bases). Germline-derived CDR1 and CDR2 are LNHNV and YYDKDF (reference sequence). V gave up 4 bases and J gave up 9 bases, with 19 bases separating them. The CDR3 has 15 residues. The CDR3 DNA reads TGTGCCACCAGCAACTTGGCACAGGGTAGGGGTGAGCAGTTCTTC. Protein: CATSNLAQGRGEQFF.

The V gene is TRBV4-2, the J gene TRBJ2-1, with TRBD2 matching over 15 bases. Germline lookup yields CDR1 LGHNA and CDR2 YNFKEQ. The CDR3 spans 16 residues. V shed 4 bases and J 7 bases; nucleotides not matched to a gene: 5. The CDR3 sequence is CASSLEGTSGRNEQFF. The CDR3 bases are TGTGCCAGCAGCCTGGAAGGGACTAGCGGGAGGAATGAGCAGTTCTTC.

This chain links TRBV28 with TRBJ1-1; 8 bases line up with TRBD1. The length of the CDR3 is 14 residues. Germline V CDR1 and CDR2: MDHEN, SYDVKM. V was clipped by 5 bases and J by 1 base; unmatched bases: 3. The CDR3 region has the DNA TGTGCCAGCAGTCCCGGGACAGGGAACACTGAAGCTTTCTTT. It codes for CASSPGTGNTEAFF.

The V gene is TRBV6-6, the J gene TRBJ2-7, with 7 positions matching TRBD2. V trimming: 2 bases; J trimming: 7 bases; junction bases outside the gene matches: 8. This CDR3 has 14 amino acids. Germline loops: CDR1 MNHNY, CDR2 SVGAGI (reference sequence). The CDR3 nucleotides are TGTGCCAGCAGTTACGGGGGGGAAGCAAGGGAGCAGTACTTC. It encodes CASSYGGEAREQYF.

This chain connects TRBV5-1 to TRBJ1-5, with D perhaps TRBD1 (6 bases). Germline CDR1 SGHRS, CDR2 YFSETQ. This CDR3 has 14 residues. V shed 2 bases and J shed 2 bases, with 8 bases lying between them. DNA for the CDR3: TGCGCCAGCAGCTTATCAGGGGGCAATCAGCCCCAGCATTTT. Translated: CASSLSGGNQPQHF. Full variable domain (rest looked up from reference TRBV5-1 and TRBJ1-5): KAGVTQTPRYLIKTRGQQVTLSCSPISGHRSVSWYQQTPGQGLQFLFEYFSETQRNKGNFPGRFSGRQFSNSRSEMNVSTLELGDSALYLCASSLSGGNQPQHFGDGTRLSIL.

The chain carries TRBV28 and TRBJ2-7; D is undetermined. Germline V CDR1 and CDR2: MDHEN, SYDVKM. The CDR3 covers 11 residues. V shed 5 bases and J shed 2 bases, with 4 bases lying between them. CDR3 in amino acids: CASSRAYEQYF. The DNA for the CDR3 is TGTGCCAGCAGTCGCGCCTACGAGCAGTACTTC.

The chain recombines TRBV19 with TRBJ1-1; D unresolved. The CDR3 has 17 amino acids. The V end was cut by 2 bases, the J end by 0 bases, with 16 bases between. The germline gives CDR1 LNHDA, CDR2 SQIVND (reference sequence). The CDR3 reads CASSITPGQRMNTEAFF. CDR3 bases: TGTGCCAGTAGTATAACTCCTGGCCAGAGGATGAACACTGAAGCTTTCTTT.

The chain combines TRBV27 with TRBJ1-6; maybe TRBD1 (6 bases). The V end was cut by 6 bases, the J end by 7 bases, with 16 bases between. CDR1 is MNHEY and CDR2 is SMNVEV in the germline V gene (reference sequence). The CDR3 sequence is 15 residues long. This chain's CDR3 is CASSPLTGKNSPLHF. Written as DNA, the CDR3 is TGTGCCAGCAGCCCATTGACAGGCAAGAATTCACCCCTCCACTTT.